These T cell receptor beta chains were read from a single sample in a study of blood T cell repertoires in COVID-19. TCRdb's copy holds only in-frame clones and misses some; the assay was immunoSEQ multiplex PCR. The sample consists of a few hundred thousand clones, around 88% of them appearing once. Sequenced sample: PBMCs or T cells enriched from blood (not recorded which). The receptors were gathered from a woman between 50 and 59 years old with acute COVID-19. CDR3s include the opening cysteine and the closing phenylalanine or tryptophan. Fields, in order: D gene, V gene, clone size, J gene, CDR3 DNA, CDR3 protein. A D gene is named only where the DNA matches it firmly. Where a row states a size, it is once, few, many or the class of an expanded clone; other rows omit it.

TRBD1	TRBV28	.	TRBJ2-7	TGTGCCAGCAGGAGGGACAGCAGCTCCTACGAGCAGTACTTC	CASRRDSSSYEQYF
.	TRBV5-1	.	TRBJ2-5	TGCGCCAGCGCCTACCGGACAGAAGAGACCCAGTACTTC	CASAYRTEETQYF
.	TRBV6-5	.	TRBJ2-5	TGTGCCAGCAGTACGGTAGCCGGTCCAAGGACCCAGTACTTC	CASSTVAGPRTQYF
.	TRBV3-1/TRBV3-2	.	TRBJ1-2	TGTGCCAGCAGCCAACGGGAGCTCGGTGGCTACACCTTC	CASSQRELGGYTF
TRBD2	TRBV6-2/TRBV6-3	.	TRBJ2-1	TGTGCCAGCAGTTACCCGGGAGGGGTCAATGAGCAGTTCTTC	CASSYPGGVNEQFF
.	TRBV4-1	.	TRBJ1-5	TGCGCCAGCAGCCAAACAGGGAGCTATAGCAATCAGCCCCAGCATTTT	CASSQTGSYSNQPQHF
.	TRBV30	.	TRBJ2-3	TGTGCCTGGACCCCAGGGGGGCTATGGGGGGATACGCAGTATTTT	CAWTPGGLWGDTQYF
.	TRBV9	.	TRBJ1-4	TGTGCCAGCAGCACCCAGACGGGTAATAATGAAAAACTGTTTTTT	CASSTQTGNNEKLFF
.	TRBV19	.	TRBJ1-1	TGTGCCAGTAGTCCTGTCGGGGGGACTGAAGCTTTCTTT	CASSPVGGTEAFF
TRBD2	TRBV7-9	once	TRBJ2-1	TGTGCCAGCAGCTTCTGGACTAGCGGCAATGAGCAGTTCTTC	CASSFWTSGNEQFF
TRBD2	TRBV5-4	.	TRBJ2-1	TGTGCCAGCACTTCGGGCGGGAGGGCCTACAATGAGCAGTTCTTC	CASTSGGRAYNEQFF
.	TRBV6-5	.	TRBJ1-3	TGTGCCAGCCGGACAATCAGTGGAAACACCATATATTTT	CASRTISGNTIYF
.	TRBV12-3/TRBV12-4	.	TRBJ1-2	TGTGCCAGCAGTTTAGGGACAAACTATGGCTACACCTTC	CASSLGTNYGYTF
.	TRBV19	.	TRBJ2-2	TGTGCCAGTAGGGCCAGCGGGAACACCGGGGAGCTGTTTTTT	CASRASGNTGELFF
.	TRBV14	.	TRBJ2-5	TGTGCCAGCAGCCAAGAAGGAGGGGGCTGGGAGACCCAGTACTTC	CASSQEGGGWETQYF
TRBD1	TRBV19	.	TRBJ2-5	TGTGCCAGTAGCAACGGGACAGGGCGGAAGACCCAGTACTTC	CASSNGTGRKTQYF
TRBD1	TRBV10-3	.	TRBJ1-5	TGTGCCGGGGCTAGACAGGGAAAGGGTTTGAGCAATCAGCCCCAGCATTTT	CAGARQGKGLSNQPQHF
.	TRBV10-3	.	TRBJ2-1	TGTGCCATCAGTGAGATGGCAGGGGAAGCGGGGGAGCAGTTCTTC	CAISEMAGEAGEQFF
.	TRBV27	.	TRBJ2-7	TGTGCCAGCAGGGTTAGCGGTACCTACGAGCAGTACTTC	CASRVSGTYEQYF
TRBD1	TRBV3-1/TRBV3-2	.	TRBJ2-7	TGTGCCAGCAGCCCCGGACAGGAGTTTAGCACCTACGAGCAGTACTTC	CASSPGQEFSTYEQYF
TRBD1	TRBV28	once	TRBJ2-7	TGTGCCAGCATTTCTGGGACAGCTACCTACGAGCAGTACTTC	CASISGTATYEQYF
.	TRBV30	.	TRBJ1-3	TGTGCCTGGAGTCGTAGACAGTTCGGCGGAAACACCATATATTTT	CAWSRRQFGGNTIYF
.	TRBV11-2	.	TRBJ1-6	TGTGCCAGCAGCTTAGTTCCCAGGAATTCACCCCTCCACTTT	CASSLVPRNSPLHF
TRBD1	TRBV13	.	TRBJ2-7	TGTGCCAGCAGCCGGGACAGGGGAGTCTCCTACGAGCAGTACTTC	CASSRDRGVSYEQYF
.	TRBV7-8	.	TRBJ1-4	TGTGCCAGCAGCAGATGGGGGGGGGCGGATGAAAAACTGTTTTTT	CASSRWGGADEKLFF
.	TRBV7-2	.	TRBJ2-2	TGTGCCAGCAGCTTTAAGAACACCGGGGAGCTGTTTTTT	CASSFKNTGELFF
.	TRBV28	.	TRBJ1-4	TGTGCCAGCAGTCCGGATTGGGCCCTTGAAAAACTGTTTTTT	CASSPDWALEKLFF
TRBD1	TRBV2	.	TRBJ1-1	TGTGCCAGCAGCCGCCGGGACAGGGGAAGGACTGAAGCTTTCTTT	CASSRRDRGRTEAFF
.	TRBV7-2	.	TRBJ2-3	TGTGCCAGCAGCTTAGGGGGAGCAGATACGCAGTATTTT	CASSLGGADTQYF